The T cell receptor (beta chain) under discussion was sequenced for a study of T-cell memory formation after mild COVID-19. Study information: TCR clusters were mostly donor specific.

TCRdb processed the 5' RACE reads anew with MiXCR; each CDR3 protein has one entry. The profile covers roughly 200,000 distinct CDR3 sequences, with around 9.5% appearing a single time and 3% to 4.5% taken by the ten largest. Whole-study results and caveats: CD8+ contracting clones occupied EMRA, while CD4+ ones occupied mainly CM and EM.

Concerning this clonotype itself: As yet, its antigen is unknown.

V dropped 6 bases and J dropped 3 bases, with 11 bases sitting between them. This CDR3 region has 13 residues. Per the germline V gene, CDR1 is DFQATT and CDR2 is SNEGSKA (reference sequence). Material: PBMCs or a T cell subset sorted from them (not recorded which). The clonotype comes from a man aged 18 to 29 who had mild COVID-19 (a few samples of this study predate the infection). Cell type and time point are not known. This chain uses TRBV20-1 with TRBJ1-4; D not resolved. Here the CDR3 reads CSAPSRSNEKLFF. The CDR3 bases are TGCAGTGCCCCGAGCAGGTCTAATGAAAAACTGTTTTTT.